Listed here are 11 T cell receptor beta chains from one sample, sequenced in a study of breast tumors, draining lymph nodes, adjacent tissues. Samples came from axillary lymph nodes draining the breast cancer. TCRdb analysed the multiplex PCR reads with MiXCR anew, one entry per CDR3 protein. The sample gives about 130,000 distinct CDR3 sequences, less than 20% of which show up once; under 4.5% is in the top ten. Sequencing was performed on axillary lymph node tissue. These TCRs come from a female donor with breast cancer. Some clones in this sample may be carry-over from other donors' samples.

This clonotype came up many times. This chain joins TRBV7-3 and TRBJ2-5, with 7 positions matching TRBD2. The germline gives CDR1 SGHTA, CDR2 FQGTGA. The CDR3 has 15 residues. V dropped 1 base and J dropped 2; count of bases not matched to a gene: 4. The CDR3 is CASSLSGTKQETQYF. DNA of the CDR3: TGTGCCAGCAGCTTAAGTGGGACTAAACAAGAGACCCAGTACTTC.

This clonotype was counted ten times or more. This chain's CDR3 is CSALKGAVMGQPQHF. CDR3 DNA sequence: TGCAGTGCCCTTAAGGGGGCTGTTATGGGTCAGCCCCAGCATTTT. The chain couples TRBV20-1 to TRBJ1-5, with TRBD1 identical over 7 bases. Unmatched junction bases numbered 14, after V lost 6 bases and J lost 6 bases. Germline CDR1 and CDR2: DFQATT and SNEGSKA (reference sequence). The CDR3 is 15 residues long.

This clonotype has just a few counts. Mismatch with germline at one junction end may stem from a read error. The chain employs TRBV6-1 and TRBJ1-2, with D perhaps TRBD1 (6 bases). The germline V gene has CDR1 MNHNS and CDR2 SASEGT. The CDR3 sequence is 15 residues long. The CDR3 protein is CASGDPRGTNYGYTF. The CDR3 region has the DNA TGTGCCAGCGGTGACCCTAGGGGGACTAACTATGGCTACACCTTC.

Of note for this clonotype: With a much larger clone just one base away, this may be a read error. This chain joins TRBV5-1 and TRBJ1-2; D is uncertain. The CDR3 has 12 residues. V was shortened by 0 bases and J by 10 bases, with 10 bases between the two germline ends. CDR1 and CDR2 (germline): SGHRS, YFSETQ. The DNA for the CDR3 is TGCGCCAGCAGCTTGGAACACGGAGACTACACCTTC. Its translation: CASSLEHGDYTF.

This clonotype was recorded many times. J is TRBJ1-2 and V is TRBV6-2 or TRBV6-3; D is possibly TRBD1 (6 bases). This CDR3 region has 14 residues. V lost 7 bases and J lost 7, with 19 bases in between. The germline gives CDR1 MNHEY, CDR2 SVGEGT. Here the CDR3 DNA reads TGTGCCAGCACAGACCCCACAGGGTTCTTTGGCTACACCTTC. Encoded protein: CASTDPTGFFGYTF.

As concerns this clonotype: Given a much more abundant clone one base away, this may be a read error. The chain is built from TRBV20-1 and TRBJ1-4; D possibly corresponds to TRBD1 (5 bases). The germline gives CDR1 DFQATT, CDR2 SNEGSKA (reference sequence). The CDR3 totals 15 residues. DNA for the CDR3: TGCAGTGCTAGAGATCTCGGGCAGGGCCGTGAAAAACTGTATTTT. It codes for CSARDLGQGREKLYF.

This clonotype was found many times. This chain links TRBV7-8 with TRBJ2-7, with TRBD2 identical over 7 bases. Germline-derived CDR1 and CDR2 are SGHVS and FQNEAQ. The length of the CDR3 is 16 residues. The V and J ends lost 4 bases and 0 bases, in that order; junction bases with no gene match: 9. The CDR3 region is CASSSNSGSSSYEQYF. CDR3 DNA: TGTGCCAGCAGCTCCAATAGCGGGTCGAGCTCCTACGAGCAGTACTTC.

This clonotype has at least ten counts. The chain joins TRBV5-1 to TRBJ1-2; maybe TRBD1 (6 bases). There are 14 residues in the CDR3. Trimming shortened V by 4 bases and J by 1 base, and 11 bases separated the two germline ends. The germline gives CDR1 SGHRS, CDR2 YFSETQ. CDR3 nucleotides: TGCGCCAGCAGCGTAAACAGGGATAACTATGGCTACACCTTC. Protein sequence: CASSVNRDNYGYTF.

This clonotype was seen repeatedly, ten times or more. This rearrangement joins TRBV29-1 to TRBJ2-5; 7 nucleotides match TRBD2. J gave up 5 bases and V 5 bases, and 11 bases lay outside the gene matches. CDR1 and CDR2 (germline): SQVTM, ANQGSEA. This CDR3 region has 14 residues. CDR3 amino acids: CSVRRGGIGETQYF. The CDR3 DNA reads TGCAGCGTTCGCCGGGGAGGGATTGGTGAGACCCAGTACTTC.

This clonotype has a handful of counts. The gene calls are TRBV30 and TRBJ2-3; D unresolved. From germline, CDR1 is GTSNPN and CDR2 SVGIG (reference sequence). V was shortened by 0 bases and J by 0 bases, with 7 bases between the two germline ends. The CDR3 consists of 14 residues. CDR3 in amino acids: CAWSVLGSTDTQYF. In DNA, the CDR3 is TGTGCCTGGAGTGTACTGGGGAGCACAGATACGCAGTATTTT.

In the case of this clonotype: A single base separates this from a much larger clone, so it may be a read error. This sequence joins TRBV6-4 and TRBJ2-1, with unresolved D. The germline V gene encodes CDR1 MRHNA and CDR2 SNTAGT. The CDR3 runs 15 residues. The CDR3 here is CASKPQPSSYNKQFF. The CDR3 DNA follows: TGTGCCAGCAAGCCACAGCCCAGCTCCTACAATAAGCAGTTCTTC.